A single sample gave rise to the 32 T cell receptor beta chains below, sequenced in a study of control samples from healthy donors and cancer patients. Sequencing used immunoSEQ multiplex PCR; TCRdb keeps in-frame clones, though not all of them. The sample has over 200,000 clones, about four fifths seen once. Sequencing was carried out using PBMCs. Every receptor here comes from a woman aged 55-69 years with lung cancer.

This sequence joins TRBV9 and TRBJ2-5, with a possible D match to TRBD2 (5 bases). Between the trimmed V and J ends, which lost 7 bases and 5 bases, there was a span of 15 bases. Germline assignment: CDR1 SGDLS and CDR2 YYNGEE. The CDR3 extends over 13 amino acids. In DNA, the CDR3 is TGTGCCAGCGGAATAGCGCCCGAGGAGACCCAGTACTTC. Its translation is CASGIAPEETQYF.

The CDR3, as DNA: TGTGCCAGCTCACCGGGCAGGGGGCCTCTTTATGGCTACACCTTC. Its protein product is CASSPGRGPLYGYTF. This rearrangement joins TRBV18 to TRBJ1-2; 8 nucleotides match TRBD1. This CDR3 has 15 amino acids. V gave up 3 bases and J gave up 5 bases; unmatched junction bases: 8. Germline V gene sequence: CDR1 KGHSH, CDR2 LQKENI.

The rearrangement links TRBV5-1 to TRBJ1-1, with a possible D match to TRBD1 (6 bases). CDR3 length equals 14 residues. Germline V lookup: CDR1 SGHRS, CDR2 YFSETQ. V was shortened by 1 base and J by 5 bases, with 12 bases between the two germline ends. CDR3: CASSLFTGPTEAFF. CDR3 nucleotide sequence: TGCGCCAGCAGCTTGTTCACAGGGCCAACTGAAGCTTTCTTT.

This chain joins TRBV20-1 and TRBJ2-7; D remains unclear. Germline assignment: CDR1 DFQATT and CDR2 SNEGSKA (reference sequence). This CDR3 has 11 amino acids. The V end lost 2 bases, the J end lost 3 bases, and 5 bases lay between the germline ends. The CDR3: CSARRYYEQYF. The DNA of the CDR3 is TGCAGTGCTAGACGTTACTACGAGCAGTACTTC.

The gene calls are TRBV5-1 and TRBJ2-2; 8 bases align to TRBD1. V lost 4 bases, J lost 4 bases, and 9 bases stayed unmatched. This CDR3 spans 16 amino acids. Germline CDR1 and CDR2: SGHRS and YFSETQ. CDR3: CASSEGQGLGTGELFF. The CDR3 nucleotides read TGCGCCAGCAGCGAAGGACAGGGTCTAGGCACCGGGGAGCTGTTTTTT.

The chain joins TRBV28 to TRBJ1-4, with 7 bases aligning to TRBD1. The CDR3 extends over 14 amino acids. J was trimmed by 4 bases and V by 4 bases; bases with no gene match: 3. CDR1 is MDHEN and CDR2 is SYDVKM in the germline V gene. The CDR3 loop is CASSSGQYNEKLFF. The CDR3 DNA sequence: TGTGCCAGCAGTTCGGGACAGTATAATGAAAAACTGTTTTTT.

The chain couples TRBV5-1 to TRBJ1-2; tentatively, D is TRBD1 (5 bases). Germline values: CDR1 SGHRS, CDR2 YFSETQ. The CDR3 has 18 amino acids. V was pared by 0 bases and J by 6 bases, with 24 bases between. CDR3 nucleotide sequence: TGCGCCAGCAGCTTGGCCGGCTCCCTTTTGGGGGGAAAAAATGGCTACACCTTC. It specifies CASSLAGSLLGGKNGYTF.

This chain connects TRBV6-5 to TRBJ1-4; 8 positions match TRBD1. The V and J ends lost 6 bases and 3 bases, in that order; junction bases with no gene match: 3. CDR3 size: 14 residues. Germline CDR1 and CDR2: MNHEY and SVGAGI. CDR3 in DNA: TGTGCCAGCAGCGTACAGGGGGCTAATGAAAAACTGTTTTTT. Translation: CASSVQGANEKLFF.

V is TRBV7-8 and J is TRBJ1-2; D gene ambiguous. Germline V gene lookup returns CDR1 SGHVS and CDR2 FQNEAQ. V was cut by 1 base and J by 7 bases, with 13 bases left in between. The length of the CDR3 is 14 residues. The chain's CDR3 is CASSLVRGSGGYTF. CDR3 in DNA: TGTGCCAGCAGCTTAGTGCGTGGAAGCGGTGGCTACACCTTC.

The CDR3 loop reads CASNGGNTGELFF. The CDR3 coding sequence is TGCGCCAGCAACGGAGGCAACACCGGGGAGCTGTTTTTT. The V gene is TRBV5-1, the J gene TRBJ2-2; D may be TRBD2 (5 bases). Trimming cost V 6 bases and J 2 bases, with 8 bases left between them. Germline lookup yields CDR1 SGHRS and CDR2 YFSETQ. CDR3 length: 13 residues.

The chain uses TRBV3-1 (or the pseudogene TRBV3-2) and TRBJ2-2, with D perhaps given as TRBD1 or TRBD2 (5 bases each). Germline V gene sequence: CDR1 LGHDT, CDR2 YNNKEL (reference sequence). V was cut by 4 bases and J by 6 bases, with 15 bases left in between. This CDR3 comprises 15 residues. The CDR3 loop is CASSPIAMGAGELFF. The CDR3 region has the DNA TGTGCCAGCAGCCCGATAGCAATGGGGGCCGGGGAGCTGTTTTTT.

This clone has only one observation. The chain recombines TRBV7-9 with TRBJ2-1; 7 nucleotides align to TRBD2. Per the germline V gene, CDR1 is SEHNR and CDR2 is FQNEAQ (reference sequence). This CDR3 region has 16 residues. V was clipped by 5 bases and J by 8 bases; unmatched bases: 15. In nucleotides, the CDR3 is TGTGCCAGCAGCCCCCCCGGGGGACTATTTGTCCATGAGCAGTTCTTC. Encoded protein: CASSPPGGLFVHEQFF.

V and J are TRBV18 and TRBJ2-1, with 12 bases that match TRBD2. The J segment lost 5 bases and the V segment lost 2 bases, leaving 1 base of the junction unmatched. From germline, CDR1 is KGHSH and CDR2 LQKENI. The CDR3 is made up of 15 amino acids. The CDR3 region is CASSPRLAGDNEQFF. CDR3 DNA: TGTGCCAGCTCACCAAGACTAGCGGGGGACAATGAGCAGTTCTTC.

About this clone: An end of the junction differs from the germline gene, which may be a read error. V gene TRBV7-7 combines with J gene TRBJ1-1; D remains ambiguous. Germline V gene lookup returns CDR1 SSHAT and CDR2 FNYEAQ (reference sequence). This CDR3 has 14 amino acids. The CDR3 sequence: CASSLKQLNTEAFF. DNA for the CDR3: TGTGCTAGCAGCTTAAAACAGCTGAACACTGAAGCTTTCTTT.

This clone appeared a few times. This chain joins TRBV7-3 and TRBJ1-2; 11 bases align to TRBD1. Germline assignment: CDR1 SGHTA and CDR2 FQGTGA. The CDR3 has 15 residues. V gave up 2 bases and J gave up 4 bases; unmatched junction bases: 3. This chain's CDR3 is CASSLDGQGAYGYTF. The DNA of the CDR3 is TGTGCCAGCAGCTTAGACGGACAGGGGGCCTATGGCTACACCTTC.

The chain employs TRBV5-1 and TRBJ2-7; unclear D gene. V shed 0 bases and J shed 2 bases, with 9 bases lying between them. Germline V gives CDR1 SGHRS, CDR2 YFSETQ. The CDR3 spans 14 residues. CDR3 coding DNA: TGCGCCAGCAGCTTGGAGGGCCTAACCTACGAGCAGTACTTC. Translated: CASSLEGLTYEQYF.

The chain recombines TRBV5-6 with TRBJ2-6, with D perhaps matching TRBD1 (5 bases). Germline values: CDR1 SGHDT, CDR2 YYEEEE. Trimming cost V 4 bases and J 1 base, with 9 bases left between them. The CDR3 runs to 15 residues. The DNA for the CDR3 is TGTGCCAGCAGCCCTAGGACATCTGGGGCCAACGTCCTGACTTTC. Residues: CASSPRTSGANVLTF.

The rearrangement joins TRBV19 to TRBJ2-7, with a weak D call TRBD2 (7 bases). V was shortened by 6 bases and J by 3 bases, with 15 bases between the two germline ends. The CDR3 runs to 14 residues. The V gene's germline CDR1 is LNHDA and CDR2 SQIVND (reference sequence). The CDR3 coding sequence is TGTGCCAGTAGCGAAGGAGGGGGGGTCTACGAGCAGTACTTC. This gives the protein CASSEGGGVYEQYF.

The V and J genes are TRBV30 and TRBJ2-5; perhaps TRBD2 as D (6 bases). The CDR3 has 12 amino acids. CDR1 and CDR2 from the germline V gene are GTSNPN and SVGIG (reference sequence). With 1 base removed from V and 4 bases from J, the gap between germline ends came to 7 bases. The chain's CDR3 is CAWSGGGETQYF. CDR3 bases: TGTGCCTGGAGTGGGGGAGGAGAGACCCAGTACTTC.

The rearrangement joins TRBV11-2 to TRBJ2-2, with a weak D call TRBD1 (6 bases). The germline V and J ends were trimmed by 7 bases and 0 bases, with 12 bases remaining between them. The germline V gene encodes CDR1 SGHAT and CDR2 FQNNGV. The CDR3 has 15 residues. The CDR3 DNA reads as TGTGCCAGCATCCTGGGACAAGCGAACACCGGGGAGCTGTTTTTT. This gives the protein CASILGQANTGELFF.

The chain uses TRBV6-1 and TRBJ1-5; no clear D. Trimming cost V 2 bases and J 4 bases, with 9 bases left between them. The CDR3 runs 14 residues. The germline gives CDR1 MNHNS, CDR2 SASEGT. This chain's CDR3 is CASSEMVSNQPQHF. In DNA form, the CDR3 reads TGTGCCAGCAGTGAAATGGTCAGTAATCAGCCCCAGCATTTT.

This chain joins TRBV10-2 and TRBJ1-1, with D hard to call. CDR1 and CDR2 (germline): WSHSY, SAAADI. The CDR3 runs to 13 residues. Trimming removed 7 bases at V and 1 base at J, with 10 bases between. CDR3 DNA sequence: TGCGCCAGCAAGGAGGGCCCGAACACTGAAGCTTTCTTT. Protein: CASKEGPNTEAFF.

The chain links TRBV28 to TRBJ1-5; a possible D gene is TRBD1 (6 bases). Germline V gives CDR1 MDHEN, CDR2 SYDVKM. V was clipped by 7 bases and J by 7 bases, with 20 bases between them. The CDR3 extends over 15 amino acids. CDR3 region: CASKGGGSIDQPQHF. For the CDR3, the DNA is TGTGCCAGCAAGGGCGGGGGCTCAATCGACCAGCCCCAGCATTTT.

V usage is TRBV5-1 and J usage is TRBJ2-5, with a weak D call TRBD1 (5 bases). V was shortened by 0 bases and J by 5 bases, with 14 bases between the two germline ends. CDR3 size: 15 residues. The germline gives CDR1 SGHRS, CDR2 YFSETQ. Here the CDR3 reads CASSLEGARRETQYF. CDR3 coding DNA: TGCGCCAGCAGCTTGGAAGGGGCCCGGCGGGAGACCCAGTACTTC.

The chain links TRBV5-1 to TRBJ1-3, with 9 bases that match TRBD1. Germline CDR1 SGHRS, CDR2 YFSETQ. CDR3 length: 15 residues. Trimming took 5 bases from V and 3 from J; bases not matched to a gene: 6. Written as DNA, the CDR3 is TGCGCCAGCAGTAAGGGACAGGGAAGTGGAAACACCATATATTTT. This translates into CASSKGQGSGNTIYF.

The chain links TRBV18 to TRBJ1-4; 9 bases match TRBD1. The V gene end was trimmed by 4 bases and the J gene end by 7 bases; junction bases not matched to a gene: 1. The CDR3 is 13 residues long. Germline assignment: CDR1 KGHSH and CDR2 LQKENI. The CDR3 DNA is TGTGCCAGCTCACGGGACAGGGCTGAAAAACTGTTTTTT. Its translation is CASSRDRAEKLFF.

This rearrangement joins TRBV6-6 to TRBJ1-3; D gene unclear. V shed 0 bases and J shed 4 bases, with 7 bases lying between them. There are 14 residues in the CDR3. Germline V gene sequence: CDR1 MNHNY, CDR2 SVGAGI (reference sequence). In DNA form, the CDR3 reads TGTGCCAGCAGTTACTCGTTTGAGGGAAACACCATATATTTT. As protein: CASSYSFEGNTIYF.

With respect to this clone: Its ends do not fully match the called genes, so a read error is possible. The chain links TRBV6-5 to TRBJ1-5, with a possible D match to TRBD1 (5 bases). Per germline, CDR1 MNHEY and CDR2 SVGAGI. The CDR3 is made up of 14 amino acids. The CDR3 sequence is CASSDSGGSQPQHF. CDR3 coding DNA: TGTGCCAGCAGTGACTCCGGGGGATCACAGCCCCAGCATTTT.

V gene TRBV28 combines with J gene TRBJ1-1, with 8 bases fitting TRBD1. This CDR3 spans 11 amino acids. Germline assignment: CDR1 MDHEN and CDR2 SYDVKM. V lost 5 bases to trimming and J lost 8 bases; unmatched junction nucleotides: 1. The CDR3 sequence is CASSRTGEAFF. CDR3 bases: TGTGCCAGCAGTAGGACAGGGGAAGCTTTCTTT.

This clone was observed a handful of times. The chain combines TRBV7-9 with TRBJ1-2, with D unresolved. The germline gives CDR1 SEHNR, CDR2 FQNEAQ (reference sequence). The length of the CDR3 is 12 residues. Between the trimmed V and J ends, which lost 2 bases and 7 bases, there was a span of 8 bases. CDR3 in amino acids: CASSLIDSGYTF. The CDR3, as DNA: TGTGCCAGCAGCTTAATAGACTCTGGCTACACCTTC.

The chain joins TRBV29-1 to TRBJ2-7; D is uncertain. In germline, CDR1 is SQVTM, CDR2 ANQGSEA. CDR3 length equals 10 residues. Trimming stripped 6 bases from V and 1 base from J, with 4 bases between. In DNA form, the CDR3 reads TGCAGCGTAGGATCCTACGAGCAGTACTTC. Residues: CSVGSYEQYF.

The rearrangement links TRBV7-9 to TRBJ2-5; D is unresolved. The CDR3 extends over 11 amino acids. The ends were cut back, 7 bases at V and 4 bases at J, with 7 bases in the middle. CDR1 is SEHNR, CDR2 FQNEAQ, per germline (reference sequence). The CDR3 here is CASTFGETQYF. In DNA, the CDR3 is TGTGCCAGCACCTTCGGAGAGACCCAGTACTTC.